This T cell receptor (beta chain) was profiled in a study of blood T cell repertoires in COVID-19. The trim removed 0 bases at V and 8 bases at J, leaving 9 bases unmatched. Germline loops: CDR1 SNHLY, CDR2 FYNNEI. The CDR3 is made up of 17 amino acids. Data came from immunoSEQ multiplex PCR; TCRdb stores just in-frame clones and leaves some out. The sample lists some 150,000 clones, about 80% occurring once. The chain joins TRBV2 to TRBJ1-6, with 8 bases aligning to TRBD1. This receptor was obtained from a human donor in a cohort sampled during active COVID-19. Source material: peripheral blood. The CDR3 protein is CASSEAARQGRDSPLHF. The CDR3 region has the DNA TGTGCCAGCAGTGAAGCGGCGAGACAGGGGAGGGATTCACCCCTCCACTTT.